A selection of T cell receptor beta chains follows, all from one sample in a study of cytomegalovirus exposure and HLA in healthy donors. Generated by immunoSEQ multiplex PCR, the TCRdb table keeps only in-frame clones and is missing some. The sample has approximately 160,000 clones, roughly 65% seen once; the top ten hold 4.7%. The specimen sequenced was PBMCs. These TCRs come from a man younger than 30 in good health and CMV-seropositive. CDR3s include the opening cysteine and the closing phenylalanine or tryptophan. A D gene is named only where the DNA matches it firmly. Some rows mark clone size as missing; the rest say once, few, many or name a class of expanded clone.

>.|TRBJ1-2|TRBV21-1|.
CARPSGGSCGYTF
TGTGCCAGACCGTCGGGAGGGAGCTGTGGCTACACCTTC
>.|TRBJ2-1|TRBV30|TRBD1
CAWRNNRGNEQFF
TGTGCCTGGAGAAATAACAGGGGCAATGAGCAGTTCTTC
>.|TRBJ1-1|TRBV6-1|TRBD1
CASSPTGPEAFF
TGTGCCAGCAGTCCGACAGGGCCTGAAGCTTTCTTT
>few|TRBJ1-1|TRBV6-1|.
CASSEYREVAFF
TGTGCCAGCAGTGAATATCGGGAAGTAGCTTTCTTT
>.|TRBJ2-2|TRBV10-1|.
CASSESFGGGELFF
TGCGCCAGCAGTGAGAGCTTTGGTGGCGGGGAGCTGTTTTTT
>.|TRBJ2-3|TRBV30|.
CAWSAAARPGGTQYF
TGTGCCTGGAGTGCGGCGGCTAGGCCGGGTGGTACACAGTATTTT
>few|TRBJ1-3|TRBV6-1|TRBD1
CASTSGTDGNTIYF
TGTGCCAGCACCTCCGGGACAGACGGTAACACCATATATTTT
>.|TRBJ2-1|TRBV6-1|TRBD1
CASSAGQGSSNEQFF
TGTGCCAGCAGTGCGGGACAGGGAAGTAGTAATGAGCAGTTCTTC
>.|TRBJ1-5|TRBV5-6|TRBD1
CASSLGQDFSNQPQHF
TGTGCCAGCAGCCTCGGACAGGATTTTAGCAATCAGCCCCAGCATTTT
>.|TRBJ1-2|TRBV27|.
CASSTATGFVYGYTF
TGTGCCAGCAGTACGGCTACAGGGTTCGTCTATGGCTACACCTTC
>.|TRBJ2-3|TRBV10-3|TRBD1
CAIRTIGQGDTDTQYF
TGTGCCATCAGAACCATCGGACAGGGTGACACAGATACGCAGTATTTT
>.|TRBJ1-6|TRBV28|.
CASSFSLRNSPLHF
TGTGCCAGCAGTTTTTCACTCAGGAATTCACCCCTCCACTTT
>few|TRBJ1-5|TRBV19|TRBD1
CASSPPRGRGQPQHF
TGTGCCAGTAGTCCCCCCAGGGGGAGAGGTCAGCCCCAGCATTTT
>once|TRBJ1-2|TRBV2|.
CASSEGGTGLFYGYTF
TGTGCCAGCAGTGAAGGGGGTACAGGGCTCTTCTATGGCTACACCTTC
>few|TRBJ1-3|TRBV15|.
CATSSQRDSVFNF
TGTGCCACCAGCAGCCAACGGGACTCGGTATTCAATTTT
>.|TRBJ1-1|TRBV5-1|TRBD1
CASSLGGDRELATEAFF
TGCGCCAGCAGCTTGGGGGGGGACAGGGAACTTGCGACTGAAGCTTTCTTT
>.|TRBJ2-4|TRBV5-1|.
CASSLGPLGGRDIQYF
TGCGCCAGCAGCTTGGGACCTCTTGGGGGCCGGGACATTCAGTACTTC
>.|TRBJ2-5|TRBV18|.
CASSRQPLGETQYF
TGTGCCAGCTCAAGACAGCCCTTGGGGGAGACCCAGTACTTC
>.|TRBJ1-1|TRBV5-1|.
CASSLSQGNTEAFF
TGCGCCAGCAGCTTGTCCCAGGGGAACACTGAAGCTTTCTTT
>.|TRBJ1-4|TRBV28|.
CASSLFAEGELFF
TGTGCCAGCAGTTTATTTGCGGAGGGAGAACTGTTTTTT
>.|TRBJ1-1|TRBV7-2|.
CASSLDRNTEAFF
TGTGCCAGCAGCTTAGATCGTAACACTGAAGCTTTCTTT